Shown below are 28 T cell receptor beta chains from a single sample sequenced in a study of CD8 T cells in ankylosing spondylitis. The antigens these receptors bind are not known. Regarding the study as a whole: It appeared that ankylosing spondylitis blood was characterized by a TCR beta motif of fewer than ten highly homologous variants.

MiXCR, run by TCRdb on the 5' RACE reads, gives a single entry per CDR3 protein. The table includes 800,000 to 900,000 distinct CDR3 sequences, around 11% detected once. The sample was blood, either unsorted or a sorted T cell fraction (not recorded which). Receptors were obtained from a male donor with ankylosing spondylitis.

The chain uses TRBV20-1 and TRBJ1-6, with a tentative D call TRBD1 (6 bases). Looked up from germline, CDR1 is DFQATT and CDR2 is SNEGSKA (reference sequence). V was clipped by 3 bases and J by 9 bases, with 18 bases between them. The CDR3 spans 15 residues. The CDR3 is CSASLISGVASPLHF. DNA for the CDR3: TGCAGTGCTAGCCTAATATCAGGGGTGGCTTCACCCCTCCACTTT.

The chain links TRBV27 to TRBJ2-4, with D hard to call. The V end lost 5 bases, the J end lost 2 bases, and 13 bases lay between the germline ends. Germline loops: CDR1 MNHEY, CDR2 SMNVEV (reference sequence). The CDR3 has 15 amino acids. The CDR3 spells CASSAARNPKNIQYF. DNA for the CDR3: TGTGCCAGCAGTGCTGCCAGAAACCCCAAAAACATTCAGTACTTC.

V and J are TRBV20-1 and TRBJ1-5, with D unresolved. Trimming pared 2 bases from V and 4 bases from J, leaving 6 bases between. The CDR3 extends over 12 amino acids. Germline V gene data show CDR1 as DFQATT and CDR2 as SNEGSKA (reference sequence). The CDR3 DNA sequence: TGCAGTGCTAGATTCAGAAATCAGCCCCAGCATTTT. Translating it yields CSARFRNQPQHF.

This clonotype has only a few counts. V is TRBV7-2 and J is TRBJ2-2, with D possibly matching TRBD2 (6 bases). CDR1 and CDR2 (germline): SGHTA, FQGNSA. V gave up 5 bases and J gave up 6 bases, with 10 bases separating them. There are 13 residues in the CDR3. In nucleotides, the CDR3 is TGTGCCAGCAGCACGGGACTTCCCGGGGAGCTGTTTTTT. It encodes CASSTGLPGELFF.

With respect to this clonotype: This may stem from a read error, because a much larger clone lies one nucleotide away. In this CDR3 the conserved last residue, phenylalanine or tryptophan, is missing, so a read error is likely. J is TRBJ2-1 and V is TRBV5-1, with no clear D. Germline V lookup: CDR1 SGHRS, CDR2 YFSETQ. CDR3 length: 17 residues. V dropped 3 bases and J dropped 0 bases, with 16 bases sitting between them. CDR3 DNA sequence: TGCGCCAGCAGCTCCGCCCAAGGCTTAAGCTCCTACAATGAGCAGTTCGTC. As protein: CASSSAQGLSSYNEQFV.

This rearrangement joins TRBV7-3 to TRBJ1-2; 10 nucleotides line up with TRBD1. The V gene's germline CDR1 is SGHTA and CDR2 FQGTGA. The CDR3 contains 19 residues. V lost 2 bases and J lost 3; bases outside the gene matches: 15. As DNA, the CDR3 is TGTGCCAGCAGCTTATATCCACCCCGGGGACAGGGGCTGGACTATGGCTACACCTTC. Encoded protein: CASSLYPPRGQGLDYGYTF.

V usage is TRBV29-1 and J usage is TRBJ2-3; 9 nucleotides agree with TRBD2. The CDR3 extends over 12 amino acids. From germline, CDR1 is SQVTM and CDR2 ANQGSEA. V shed 7 bases, J shed 7 bases, and the junction held 6 bases outside the gene matches. CDR3 residues: CSGRGGANTQYF. The CDR3 bases are TGCAGCGGACGCGGGGGGGCAAATACGCAGTATTTT.

This clonotype appeared a few times. The V gene is TRBV20-1, the J gene TRBJ2-4, with D perhaps matching TRBD1 or TRBD2 (5 bases each). Germline assignment: CDR1 DFQATT and CDR2 SNEGSKA (reference sequence). CDR3 size: 12 residues. V lost 6 bases and J lost 5, with 11 bases in between. Here the CDR3 DNA reads TGCAGTGCCCGGGGCGGCCAAAACATTCAGTACTTC. It yields the protein CSARGGQNIQYF.

This clonotype was recorded at least ten times. V gene TRBV20-1 combines with J gene TRBJ2-5; D is uncertain. Trimming removed 6 bases from V and 3 bases from J, with 14 bases in between. The length of the CDR3 is 13 residues. Germline assignment: CDR1 DFQATT and CDR2 SNEGSKA (reference sequence). The CDR3 nucleotides read TGCAGTGCCTTCACAGCAAGGGAAGAGACCCAGTACTTC. It yields the protein CSAFTAREETQYF.

This clonotype was picked up many times. This chain links TRBV6-2 or TRBV6-3 with TRBJ2-5; D call uncertain. The CDR3 has 13 amino acids. The germline gives CDR1 MNHEY, CDR2 SVGEGT. The germline V and J ends were trimmed by 6 bases and 3 bases, with 11 bases remaining between them. CDR3 residues: CASSEYPKETQYF. The CDR3 DNA follows: TGTGCCAGCAGCGAATACCCGAAAGAGACCCAGTACTTC.

With regard to this clonotype: A much larger clone lies one base from this, so it may be a read error. The gene calls are TRBV12-3 or TRBV12-4 and TRBJ2-1; TRBD1 agrees at 9 bases. The CDR3 extends over 15 amino acids. J lost 6 bases, V lost 6 bases, and 9 bases had no gene match. The CDR3 DNA reads as TGTGCCAGCAGAACCGGGACAGGGCCTTGCAATGAGCAGTTCTTC. Amino acids: CASRTGTGPCNEQFF.

The chain carries TRBV12-3 or TRBV12-4 and TRBJ1-5; D not resolved. There are 12 residues in the CDR3. Trimming cost V 1 base and J 12 bases, with 10 bases left between them. The CDR3 region has the DNA TGTGCCAGCAGTTTAGGCTGGCGGTACCAGCATTTT. Residues: CASSLGWRYQHF.

This clonotype was detected ten times or more. V gene TRBV20-1 combines with J gene TRBJ2-1, with 10 bases aligning to TRBD1. V trimming: 5 bases; J trimming: 9 bases; junction bases outside the gene matches: 4. This CDR3 contains 12 residues. The germline CDR1 and CDR2 sequences are DFQATT and SNEGSKA (reference sequence). DNA for the CDR3: TGCAGTGCTGACAGGGGGCGAGGTGAGCAGTTCTTC. Translated, it gives CSADRGRGEQFF.

This clonotype was detected only a few times. The chain combines TRBV19 with TRBJ1-5; TRBD1 aligns across 7 bases. The CDR3 is 16 amino acids. The V segment lost 5 bases and the J segment 7 bases; nucleotides outside the gene matches: 14. Germline loops: CDR1 LNHDA, CDR2 SQIVND (reference sequence). The CDR3 DNA follows: TGTGCCAGTAGTCCCAGCCCGGACAGGACGGCACAGCCCCAGCATTTT. Protein product: CASSPSPDRTAQPQHF.

V is TRBV27 and J is TRBJ2-7, with 8 bases lining up with TRBD1. V gave up 5 bases and J gave up 6 bases; unmatched junction bases: 6. This CDR3 contains 13 residues. The germline gives CDR1 MNHEY, CDR2 SMNVEV (reference sequence). CDR3 residues: CASSQATGGEQYF. The CDR3, as DNA: TGTGCCAGCAGTCAAGCAACAGGGGGCGAGCAGTACTTC.

In this sample, this clonotype turned up a few times. This chain connects TRBV21-1 to TRBJ2-5; the D call in the table, TRBD1, was not verified against the DNA. TRBV21-1 is a known pseudogene. This CDR3 has 15 amino acids. The CDR3 reads CASSKETDTQETQYF. For the CDR3, the DNA is TGTGCCAGCAGCAAGGAGACAGACACCCAAGAGACCCAGTACTTC.

The chain carries TRBV20-1 and TRBJ1-4; D gene unclear. Germline V CDR1 and CDR2: DFQATT, SNEGSKA (reference sequence). The CDR3 is made up of 14 amino acids. Trimming cost V 4 bases and J 6 bases, with 15 bases left between them. DNA for the CDR3: TGCAGTGCTAAAATTTCCGGCGGGGATGAAAAACTGTTTTTT. Protein: CSAKISGGDEKLFF.

This rearrangement joins TRBV15 to TRBJ2-3; D unresolved. This CDR3 has 13 amino acids. Germline V gene sequence: CDR1 LNHNV, CDR2 YYDKDF (reference sequence). The V end lost 0 bases, the J end lost 5 bases, and 6 bases lay between the germline ends. CDR3 in amino acids: CATSREVVDTQYF. The CDR3 nucleotides read TGTGCCACCAGCAGAGAAGTCGTAGATACGCAGTATTTT.

The chain combines TRBV7-2 with TRBJ2-1, with D possibly being TRBD1 (6 bases). Germline V gives CDR1 SGHTA, CDR2 FQGNSA. The CDR3 has 15 residues. Trimming shortened V by 4 bases and J by 5 bases, and 15 bases separated the two germline ends. The CDR3 DNA follows: TGTGCCAGCAGCTCCAACAGGGCCGATAACAATGAGCAGTTCTTC. Protein product: CASSSNRADNNEQFF.

Ten or more counts support this clonotype. The chain employs TRBV10-3 and TRBJ2-2; D uncertain. The V and J ends lost 3 bases and 5 bases respectively, with 13 bases between them. The CDR3 is made up of 15 amino acids. Germline V gene sequence: CDR1 ENHRY, CDR2 SYGVKD. The CDR3 region has the DNA TGTGCCATCAGTGATGGTAACCGACCGACCGGGGAGCTGTTTTTT. It is translated as CAISDGNRPTGELFF.

This chain links TRBV7-6 with TRBJ1-2; D call uncertain. Looked up from germline, CDR1 is SGHVS and CDR2 is FNYEAQ. CDR3 size: 15 residues. V lost 5 bases and J lost 4, with 17 bases in between. Written as DNA, the CDR3 is TGTGCCAGCAGCCAGACTGCGGGTCGAGGCTATGGCTACACCTTC. Translated: CASSQTAGRGYGYTF.

The sample holds a few counts of this clonotype. The chain has TRBV20-1 and TRBJ1-2, with no clear D. Germline loops: CDR1 DFQATT, CDR2 SNEGSKA (reference sequence). There are 12 residues in the CDR3. V lost 6 bases and J lost 8, with 16 bases in between. The CDR3 DNA follows: TGCAGTGCCCCCCTAGTCGGTGAAGGCTACACCTTC. Its translation: CSAPLVGEGYTF.

The table lists this clonotype with a few counts. The chain employs TRBV7-9 and TRBJ1-5; D not certain. The CDR3 has 14 amino acids. Trimming pared 3 bases from V and 4 bases from J, leaving 10 bases between. CDR1 and CDR2 from the germline V gene are SEHNR and FQNEAQ (reference sequence). The CDR3 is CASSFEGLNQPQHF. The DNA for the CDR3 is TGTGCCAGCAGCTTTGAAGGGTTAAATCAGCCCCAGCATTTT.

The chain uses TRBV6-2 or TRBV6-3 and TRBJ1-2, with TRBD1 matching over 7 bases. The CDR3 totals 14 residues. Germline loops: CDR1 MNHEY, CDR2 SVGEGT. V shed 2 bases, J shed 5 bases, and the junction held 5 bases outside the gene matches. Here the CDR3 DNA reads TGTGCCAGCAGTTACCAGGGACAGCCTTATGGCTACACCTTC. Its translation is CASSYQGQPYGYTF.

The rearrangement uses TRBV6-5 and TRBJ2-1, with D unclear. This CDR3 contains 16 residues. V was clipped by 6 bases and J by 1 base, with 16 bases between them. Per the germline V gene, CDR1 is MNHEY and CDR2 is SVGAGI. The CDR3 loop is CASSSLRSLSYNEQFF. In nucleotides, the CDR3 is TGTGCCAGCAGCTCTCTCCGTTCGCTATCCTACAATGAGCAGTTCTTC.

V and J are TRBV7-8 and TRBJ2-2, with D perhaps being TRBD1 or TRBD2 (5 bases each). Germline values: CDR1 SGHVS, CDR2 FQNEAQ. This CDR3 contains 17 residues. Between the trimmed V and J ends, which lost 2 bases and 8 bases, there was a span of 21 bases. Here the CDR3 DNA reads TGTGCCAGCAGCTTAATCTACGGGACCATAGTCGCGGGGGAGCTGTTTTTT. Translated: CASSLIYGTIVAGELFF.

The rearrangement uses TRBV6-2 or TRBV6-3 and TRBJ2-4; either TRBD1 or TRBD2 may fit D (5 bases each). CDR1 MNHEY and CDR2 SVGEGT come from the germline V gene. The CDR3 sequence is 16 residues long. Trimming pared 2 bases from V and 6 bases from J, leaving 17 bases between. The CDR3 nucleotides read TGTGCCAGCAGTTACGGGCCAGGGAGTCGGGTAAACATTCAGTACTTC. Its protein product is CASSYGPGSRVNIQYF.

The genes are TRBV25-1 and TRBJ2-7; a weak D match, TRBD1 (5 bases). Trimming took 1 base from V and 2 from J, leaving 9 bases between them. Germline V gene data show CDR1 as MGHDK and CDR2 as SYGVNS. This CDR3 has 14 amino acids. Here the CDR3 reads CASSEWGKTYEQYF. The CDR3, as DNA: TGTGCCAGCAGTGAATGGGGCAAAACCTACGAGCAGTACTTC.